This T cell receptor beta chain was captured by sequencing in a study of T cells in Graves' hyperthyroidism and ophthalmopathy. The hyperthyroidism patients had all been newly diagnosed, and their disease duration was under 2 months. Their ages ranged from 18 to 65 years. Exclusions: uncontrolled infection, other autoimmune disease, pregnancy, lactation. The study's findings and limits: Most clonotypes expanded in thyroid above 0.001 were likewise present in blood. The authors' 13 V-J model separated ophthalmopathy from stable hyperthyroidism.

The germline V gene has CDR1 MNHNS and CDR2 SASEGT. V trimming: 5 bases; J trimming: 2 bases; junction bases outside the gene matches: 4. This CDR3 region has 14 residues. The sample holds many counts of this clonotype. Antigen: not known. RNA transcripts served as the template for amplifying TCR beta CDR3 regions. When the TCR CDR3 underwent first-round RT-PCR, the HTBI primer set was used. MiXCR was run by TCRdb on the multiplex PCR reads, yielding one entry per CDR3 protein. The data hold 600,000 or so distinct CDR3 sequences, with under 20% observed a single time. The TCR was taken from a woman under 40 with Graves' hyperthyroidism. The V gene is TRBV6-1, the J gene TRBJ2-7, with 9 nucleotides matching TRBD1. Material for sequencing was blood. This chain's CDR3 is CASSNRGLTYEQYF. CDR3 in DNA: TGTGCCAGCAGTAACAGGGGGCTGACCTACGAGCAGTACTTC.